These 9 T cell receptor beta chains came from one sample sequenced in a study of cytomegalovirus exposure and HLA in healthy donors. Both 60 Vbeta primers and 13 Jbeta primers went into the PCR. Libraries were prepared by immunoSEQ multiplex PCR; TCRdb keeps only in-frame clonotypes and omits some of them. The sample has under 300,000 clones, 75% to 90% seen once; the top ten hold approximately 4.3%. The sequencing input was PBMCs. All receptors derive from a man aged 35 to 55 in good health and CMV-seropositive.

This chain connects TRBV27 to TRBJ2-6; D is unclear. This CDR3 contains 18 residues. Germline CDR1 reads MNHEY; CDR2 reads SMNVEV (reference sequence). Trimming cost V 1 base and J 0 bases, with 13 bases left between them. CDR3 loop: CASSLWASASSGANVLTF. The DNA for the CDR3 is TGTGCCAGCAGTTTATGGGCATCGGCGAGCTCTGGGGCCAACGTCCTGACTTTC. Filled out from reference TRBV27 and TRBJ2-6, the complete variable domain reads EAQVTQNPRYLITVTGKKLTVTCSQNMNHEYMSWYRQDPGLGLRQIYYSMNVEVTDKGDVPEGYKVSRKEKRNFPLILESPSPNQTSLYFCASSLWASASSGANVLTFGAGSRLTVL.

With respect to this clone: One end of the junction varies from germline; a read error may be responsible. This chain links TRBV4-3 with TRBJ2-7; TRBD2 aligns across 12 bases. The CDR3 spans 19 residues. From germline, CDR1 is LGHNA and CDR2 YSLEER. The CDR3 reads CASSRRRRRTSGIPYEQCF. The CDR3 region has the DNA TGCGCCAGCAGCCGTAGACGCAGAAGGACTAGCGGGATCCCCTACGAGCAGTGCTTC.

The gene calls are TRBV2 and TRBJ1-5; D is perhaps TRBD1 (6 bases). Germline-derived CDR1 and CDR2 are SNHLY and FYNNEI. V was cut by 6 bases and J by 7 bases, with 22 bases left in between. This CDR3 has 16 amino acids. CDR3 residues: CASSDQQGGGRQPQHF. The CDR3 bases are TGTGCCAGCAGCGATCAACAGGGAGGGGGACGACAGCCCCAGCATTTT.

This clone was observed once. CDR3 loop: CASRVSGPYEQYF. The DNA of the CDR3 is TGCGCCAGCAGGGTATCAGGGCCCTACGAGCAGTACTTC. The rearrangement uses TRBV10-1 and TRBJ2-7; weak D call: TRBD1 (5 bases). V was shortened by 6 bases and J by 2 bases, with 11 bases between the two germline ends. In germline, CDR1 is WNHNN, CDR2 SYGVQD (reference sequence). CDR3 length equals 13 residues.

The CDR3, as DNA: TGTGCCAGCAGTTCCTCCACAGGGGTATCGTATGGCTACACCTTC. Amino acid sequence: CASSSSTGVSYGYTF. This chain uses TRBV28 with TRBJ1-2; 7 positions agree with TRBD1. The CDR3 covers 15 residues. The V segment lost 4 bases and the J segment 5 bases; nucleotides outside the gene matches: 10. Germline V CDR1 and CDR2: MDHEN, SYDVKM.

This chain connects TRBV6-6 to TRBJ1-1, with 9 bases that match TRBD1. This CDR3 comprises 15 residues. V lost 2 bases, J lost 3 bases, and 4 bases stayed unmatched. Germline loops: CDR1 MNHNY, CDR2 SVGAGI (reference sequence). The DNA for the CDR3 is TGTGCCAGCAGTTACGGCACAGGGGGCCACACTGAAGCTTTCTTT. Its translation is CASSYGTGGHTEAFF.

The chain's CDR3 is CASTPDRSLYGYTF. The CDR3 region has the DNA TGTGCCAGCACCCCGGACAGGAGTCTGTATGGCTACACCTTC. V and J are TRBV6-5 and TRBJ1-2; TRBD1 aligns across 7 bases. CDR3 length equals 14 residues. Trimming removed 7 bases from V and 5 bases from J; junction bases left unmatched: 10. CDR1 is MNHEY, CDR2 SVGAGI, per germline.

The rearrangement links TRBV27 to TRBJ1-1; D perhaps matches TRBD1 (6 bases). The germline V and J ends were trimmed by 4 bases and 2 bases, with 8 bases remaining between them. Germline loops: CDR1 MNHEY, CDR2 SMNVEV (reference sequence). CDR3 length equals 13 residues. CDR3 bases: TGTGCCAGCAGTTGGACAGCAAACACTGAAGCTTTCTTT. Encoded protein: CASSWTANTEAFF.

The chain has TRBV29-1 and TRBJ1-1, with D possibly being TRBD1 (6 bases). Germline CDR1 SQVTM, CDR2 ANQGSEA. The CDR3 is made up of 14 amino acids. The ends were cut back, 5 bases at V and 0 bases at J, with 13 bases in the middle. CDR3 residues: CSVIWGHLNTEAFF. The CDR3 DNA reads TGCAGCGTTATATGGGGACACTTGAACACTGAAGCTTTCTTT.